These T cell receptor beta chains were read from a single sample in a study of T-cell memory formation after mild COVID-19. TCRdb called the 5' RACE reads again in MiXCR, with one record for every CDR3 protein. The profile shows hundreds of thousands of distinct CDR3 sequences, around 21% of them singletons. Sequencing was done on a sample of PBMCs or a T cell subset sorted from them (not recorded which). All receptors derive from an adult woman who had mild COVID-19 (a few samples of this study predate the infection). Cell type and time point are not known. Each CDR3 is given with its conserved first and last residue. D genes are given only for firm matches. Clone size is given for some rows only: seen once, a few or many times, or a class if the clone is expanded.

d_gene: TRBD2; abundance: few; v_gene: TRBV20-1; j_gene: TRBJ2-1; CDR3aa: CSARDWASGANEQFF; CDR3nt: TGCAGTGCTAGAGATTGGGCTAGCGGGGCCAATGAGCAGTTCTTC
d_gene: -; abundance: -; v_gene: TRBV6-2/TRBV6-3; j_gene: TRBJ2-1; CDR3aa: CASSSASTGLVGEQFF; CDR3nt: TGTGCCAGCAGCTCCGCCTCTACAGGTCTGGTTGGGGAGCAGTTCTTC
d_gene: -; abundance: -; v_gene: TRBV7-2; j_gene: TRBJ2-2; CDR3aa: CASSPPPTGELFF; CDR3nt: TGTGCCAGCAGCCCCCCGCCCACCGGGGAGCTGTTTTTT
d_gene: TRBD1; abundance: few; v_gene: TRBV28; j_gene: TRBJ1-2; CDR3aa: CASSPGTGGGLYGYTF; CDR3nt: TGTGCCAGCAGCCCGGGGACAGGGGGCGGACTTTATGGCTACACCTTC
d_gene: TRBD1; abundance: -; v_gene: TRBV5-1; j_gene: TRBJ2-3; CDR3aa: CASSLQGAGTDTQYF; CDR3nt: TGCGCCAGCAGCTTACAGGGGGCGGGTACAGATACGCAGTATTTT
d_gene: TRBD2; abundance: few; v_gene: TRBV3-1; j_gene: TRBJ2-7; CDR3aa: CASSHYPGLAGEAYEQYF; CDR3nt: TGTGCCAGCAGCCACTACCCGGGACTAGCGGGAGAGGCCTACGAGCAGTACTTC
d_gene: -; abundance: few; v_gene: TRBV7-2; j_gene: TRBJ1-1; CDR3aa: CASSPTWDPNTEAFF; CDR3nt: TGTGCCAGCAGCCCAACATGGGACCCGAACACTGAAGCTTTCTTT
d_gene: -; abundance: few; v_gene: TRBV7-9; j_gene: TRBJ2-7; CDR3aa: CASSSDSDEQYF; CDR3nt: TGTGCCAGCAGCTCGGATAGCGACGAGCAGTACTTC
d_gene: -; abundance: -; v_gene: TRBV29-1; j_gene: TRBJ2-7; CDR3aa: CSVARTRGEGVEQYF; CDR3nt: TGCAGCGTTGCTCGAACCAGGGGGGAAGGGGTCGAGCAGTACTTC
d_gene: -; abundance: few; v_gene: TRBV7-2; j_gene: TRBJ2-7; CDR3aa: CASSLAGLTPYEQYF; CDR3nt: TGTGCCAGCAGCTTAGCAGGGCTAACCCCCTACGAGCAGTACTTC
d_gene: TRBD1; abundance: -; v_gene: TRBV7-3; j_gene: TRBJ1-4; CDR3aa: CASSLTPGQPEKLFF; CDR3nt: TGTGCCAGCAGCTTAACCCCGGGACAGCCAGAAAAACTGTTTTTT
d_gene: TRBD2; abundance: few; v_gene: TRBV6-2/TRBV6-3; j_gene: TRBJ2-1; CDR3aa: CASRHGGGGYNEQFF; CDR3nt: TGTGCCAGCCGTCACGGAGGCGGGGGGTACAATGAGCAGTTCTTC
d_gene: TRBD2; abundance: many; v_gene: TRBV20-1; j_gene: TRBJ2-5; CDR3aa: CSARVGTSGSGTQYF; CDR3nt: TGCAGTGCTAGAGTTGGGACTAGCGGGAGCGGGACCCAGTACTTC
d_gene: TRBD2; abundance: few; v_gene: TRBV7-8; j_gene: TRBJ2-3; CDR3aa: CASSPRTSGGGTDTQYF; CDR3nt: TGTGCCAGCAGCCCCAGGACTAGCGGGGGGGGCACAGATACGCAGTATTTT
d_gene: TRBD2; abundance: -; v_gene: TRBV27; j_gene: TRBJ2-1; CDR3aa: CASSSLSGLAGAYNEQFF; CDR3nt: TGTGCCAGCAGTTCCCTATCCGGACTAGCGGGAGCTTACAATGAGCAGTTCTTC
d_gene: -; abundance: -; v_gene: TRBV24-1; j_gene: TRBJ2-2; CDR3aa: CATSDFSGPANTGELFF; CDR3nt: TGTGCCACCAGTGATTTTTCGGGGCCCGCGAACACCGGGGAGCTGTTTTTT
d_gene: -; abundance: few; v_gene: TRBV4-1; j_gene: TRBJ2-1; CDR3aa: CASSRKTMQSPVDEQFF; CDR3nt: TGCGCCAGCAGCCGCAAGACGATGCAGTCTCCGGTCGATGAGCAGTTCTTC
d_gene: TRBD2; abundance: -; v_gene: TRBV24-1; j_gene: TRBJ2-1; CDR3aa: CATSDPTSGTYNEQFF; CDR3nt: TGTGCCACCAGTGACCCGACTAGCGGGACCTACAATGAGCAGTTCTTC
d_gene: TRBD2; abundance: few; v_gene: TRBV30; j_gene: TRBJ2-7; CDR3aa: CAWSEREKSYEQYF; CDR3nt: TGTGCCTGGAGCGAGCGGGAGAAATCCTACGAGCAGTACTTC
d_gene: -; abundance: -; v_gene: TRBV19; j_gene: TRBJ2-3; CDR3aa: CASARDGGFTDTQYF; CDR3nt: TGTGCCAGTGCTCGGGACGGAGGATTCACAGATACGCAGTATTTT
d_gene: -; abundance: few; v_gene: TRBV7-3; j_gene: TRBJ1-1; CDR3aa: CASSLVPQDTEAFF; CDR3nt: TGTGCCAGCAGCTTAGTGCCTCAGGACACTGAAGCTTTCTTT
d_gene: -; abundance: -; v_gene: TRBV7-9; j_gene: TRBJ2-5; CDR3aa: CASSLRIGGQETQYF; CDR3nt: TGTGCCAGCAGCCTAAGAATCGGGGGCCAAGAGACCCAGTACTTC
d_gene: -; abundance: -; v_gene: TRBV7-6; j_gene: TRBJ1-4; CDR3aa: CASSLGFDQTNEKLFF; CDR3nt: TGTGCCAGCAGCTTAGGGTTTGACCAAACTAATGAAAAACTGTTTTTT
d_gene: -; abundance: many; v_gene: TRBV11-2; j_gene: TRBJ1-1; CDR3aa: CASSLGGDTEAFF; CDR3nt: TGTGCCAGCAGCTTGGGGGGGGACACTGAAGCTTTCTTT
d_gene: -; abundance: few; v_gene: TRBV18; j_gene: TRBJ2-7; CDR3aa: CASSQPGLTYEQYF; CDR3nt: TGTGCCAGCTCACAACCGGGACTGACCTACGAGCAGTACTTC
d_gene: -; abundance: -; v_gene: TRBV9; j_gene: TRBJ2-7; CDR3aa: CASSVTSGATYEQYF; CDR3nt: TGTGCCAGCAGCGTAACGAGCGGAGCAACCTACGAGCAGTACTTC
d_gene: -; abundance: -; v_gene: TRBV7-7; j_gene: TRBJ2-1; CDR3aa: CASSLAVKGYNEQFF; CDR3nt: TGTGCTAGCAGCTTAGCGGTCAAGGGCTACAATGAGCAGTTCTTC
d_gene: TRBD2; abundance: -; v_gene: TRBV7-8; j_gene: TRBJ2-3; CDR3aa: CASSLPSAGGADTQYF; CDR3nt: TGTGCCAGCAGCTTACCTTCAGCGGGAGGGGCAGATACGCAGTATTTT
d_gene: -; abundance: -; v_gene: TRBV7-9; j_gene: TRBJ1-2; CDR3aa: CASSFPEASYGYTF; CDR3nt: TGTGCCAGCAGCTTCCCGGAGGCGTCCTATGGCTACACCTTC
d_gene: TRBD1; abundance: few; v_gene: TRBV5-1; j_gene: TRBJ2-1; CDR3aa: CASSLGLDRDNEQFF; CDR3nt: TGCGCCAGCAGCTTGGGGCTCGACAGGGACAATGAGCAGTTCTTC
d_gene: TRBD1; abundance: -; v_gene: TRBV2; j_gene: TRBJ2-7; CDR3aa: CASRPGQGDPFISYEQYF; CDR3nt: TGTGCCAGCAGGCCGGGACAGGGGGACCCATTTATCTCCTACGAGCAGTACTTC
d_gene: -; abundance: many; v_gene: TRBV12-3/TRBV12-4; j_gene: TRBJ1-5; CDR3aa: CASSFWGGNQPQHF; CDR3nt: TGTGCCAGCAGTTTTTGGGGGGGAAATCAGCCCCAGCATTTT
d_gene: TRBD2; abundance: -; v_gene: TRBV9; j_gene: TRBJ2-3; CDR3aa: CASSPRMSGGADTQYF; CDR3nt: TGTGCCAGCAGCCCCCGGATGAGCGGGGGGGCGGATACGCAGTATTTT
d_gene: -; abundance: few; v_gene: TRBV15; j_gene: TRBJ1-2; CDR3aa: CATSSNFFARPNYGYTF; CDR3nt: TGTGCCACCAGCAGTAACTTTTTTGCTCGGCCTAACTATGGCTACACCTTC
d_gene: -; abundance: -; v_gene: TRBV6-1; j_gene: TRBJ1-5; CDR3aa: CASNSPWGSHNQPQHF; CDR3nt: TGTGCCAGCAACAGCCCATGGGGCAGCCACAATCAGCCCCAGCATTTT
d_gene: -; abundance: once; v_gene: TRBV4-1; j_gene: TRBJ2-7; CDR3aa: CASSPDPDYSYEQYF; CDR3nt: TGCGCCAGCAGCCCGGACCCGGACTACAGCTACGAGCAGTACTTC
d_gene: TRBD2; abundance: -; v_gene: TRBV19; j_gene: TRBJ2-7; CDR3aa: CASSTAGAGEQYF; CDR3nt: TGTGCCAGTAGTACAGCGGGAGCGGGCGAGCAGTACTTC
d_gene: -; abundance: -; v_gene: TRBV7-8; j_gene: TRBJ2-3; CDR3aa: CASSLVEGGGTDTQYF; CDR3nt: TGTGCCAGCAGCCTAGTCGAGGGGGGTGGCACAGATACGCAGTATTTT
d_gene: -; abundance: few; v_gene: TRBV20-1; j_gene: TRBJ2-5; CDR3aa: CSANFGTQYF; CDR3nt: TGCAGTGCTAACTTCGGGACCCAGTACTTC
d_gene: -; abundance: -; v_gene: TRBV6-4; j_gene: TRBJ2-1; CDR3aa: CASSDSWQDEQFF; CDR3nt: TGTGCCAGCAGTGACTCCTGGCAGGATGAGCAGTTCTTC
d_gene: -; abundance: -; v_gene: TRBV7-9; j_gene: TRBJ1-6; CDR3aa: CASSLVGENSPLHF; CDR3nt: TGTGCCAGCAGCTTAGTCGGTGAGAATTCACCCCTCCACTTT
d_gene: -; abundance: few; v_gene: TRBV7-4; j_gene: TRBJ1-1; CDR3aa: CANPKVRLASSTEAFF; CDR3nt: TGTGCCAACCCAAAAGTGAGGTTGGCGTCTAGCACTGAAGCTTTCTTT
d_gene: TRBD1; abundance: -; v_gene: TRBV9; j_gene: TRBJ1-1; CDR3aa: CASSSHRGDTEAFF; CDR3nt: TGTGCCAGCAGCTCACACAGGGGTGACACTGAAGCTTTCTTT
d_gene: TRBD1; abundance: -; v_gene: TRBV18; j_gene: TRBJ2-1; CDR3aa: CASSPRQGYNEQFF; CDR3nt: TGTGCCAGCTCACCCCGACAGGGCTACAATGAGCAGTTCTTC
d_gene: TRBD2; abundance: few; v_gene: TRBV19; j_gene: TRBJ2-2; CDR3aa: CASRRTSGRTGELFF; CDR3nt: TGTGCCAGTAGAAGGACTAGCGGGAGAACCGGGGAGCTGTTTTTT
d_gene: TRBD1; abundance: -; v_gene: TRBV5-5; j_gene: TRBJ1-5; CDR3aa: CASRRTGGDNQPQHF; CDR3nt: TGTGCCAGCAGGCGGACAGGGGGAGACAATCAGCCCCAGCATTTT
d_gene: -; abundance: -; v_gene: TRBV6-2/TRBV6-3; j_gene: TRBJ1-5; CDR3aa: CATGWGAPGQPQHF; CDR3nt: TGTGCCACCGGCTGGGGGGCACCCGGACAGCCCCAGCATTTT
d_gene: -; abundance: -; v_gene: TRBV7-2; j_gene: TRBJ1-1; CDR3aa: CASRTTPMATEAFF; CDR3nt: TGTGCCAGCAGGACAACTCCTATGGCTACTGAAGCTTTCTTT
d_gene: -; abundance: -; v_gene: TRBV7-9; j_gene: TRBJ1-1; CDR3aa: CASSDGQPRGNTEAFF; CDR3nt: TGTGCCAGCAGCGATGGACAGCCTAGGGGGAACACTGAAGCTTTCTTT